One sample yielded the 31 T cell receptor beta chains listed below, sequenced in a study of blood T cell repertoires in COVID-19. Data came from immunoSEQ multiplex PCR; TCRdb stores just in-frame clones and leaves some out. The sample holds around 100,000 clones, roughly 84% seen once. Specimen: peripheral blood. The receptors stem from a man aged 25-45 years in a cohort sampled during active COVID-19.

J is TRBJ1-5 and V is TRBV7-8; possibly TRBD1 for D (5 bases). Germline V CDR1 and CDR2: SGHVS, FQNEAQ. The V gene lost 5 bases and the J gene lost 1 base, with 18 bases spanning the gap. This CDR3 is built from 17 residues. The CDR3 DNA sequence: TGTGCCAGCAGCCCCGCAGGGTGGCAGTTAAGCAATCAGCCCCAGCATTTT. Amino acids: CASSPAGWQLSNQPQHF.

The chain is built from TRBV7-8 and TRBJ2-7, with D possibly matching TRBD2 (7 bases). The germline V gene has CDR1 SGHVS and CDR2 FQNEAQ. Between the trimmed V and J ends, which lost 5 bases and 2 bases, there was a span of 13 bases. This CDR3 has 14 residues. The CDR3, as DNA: TGTGCCAGCAGCCGAGGAGGGGGGGCCTACGAGCAGTACTTC. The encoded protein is CASSRGGGAYEQYF.

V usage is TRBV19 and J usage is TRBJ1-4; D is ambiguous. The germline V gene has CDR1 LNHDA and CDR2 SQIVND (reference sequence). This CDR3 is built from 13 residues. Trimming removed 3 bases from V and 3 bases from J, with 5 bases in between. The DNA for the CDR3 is TGTGCCAGTAGTATCCAGTCTAATGAAAAACTGTTTTTT. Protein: CASSIQSNEKLFF.

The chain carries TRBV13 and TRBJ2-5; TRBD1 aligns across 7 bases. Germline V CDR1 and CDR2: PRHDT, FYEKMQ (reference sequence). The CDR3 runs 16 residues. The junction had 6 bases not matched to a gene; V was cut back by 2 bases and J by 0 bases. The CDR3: CASSLRDSINQETQYF. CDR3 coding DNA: TGTGCCAGCAGCTTAAGGGACAGCATTAACCAAGAGACCCAGTACTTC. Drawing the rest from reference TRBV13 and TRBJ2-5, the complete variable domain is AAGVIQSPRHLIKEKRETATLKCYPIPRHDTVYWYQQGPGQDPQFLISFYEKMQSDKGSIPDRFSAQQFSDYHSELNMSSLELGDSALYFCASSLRDSINQETQYFGPGTRLLVL.

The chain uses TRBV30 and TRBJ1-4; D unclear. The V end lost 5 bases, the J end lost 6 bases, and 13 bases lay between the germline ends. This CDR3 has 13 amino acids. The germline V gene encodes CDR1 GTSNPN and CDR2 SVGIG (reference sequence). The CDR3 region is CAWEAGVDEKLFF. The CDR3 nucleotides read TGTGCCTGGGAGGCAGGTGTTGATGAAAAACTGTTTTTT.

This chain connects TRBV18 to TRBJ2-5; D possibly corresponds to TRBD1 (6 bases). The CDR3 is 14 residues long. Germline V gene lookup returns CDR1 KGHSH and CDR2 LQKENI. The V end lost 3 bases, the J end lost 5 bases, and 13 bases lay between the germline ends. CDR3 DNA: TGTGCCAGCTCACCCACAGGGATTCGGGAGACCCAGTACTTC. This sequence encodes CASSPTGIRETQYF.

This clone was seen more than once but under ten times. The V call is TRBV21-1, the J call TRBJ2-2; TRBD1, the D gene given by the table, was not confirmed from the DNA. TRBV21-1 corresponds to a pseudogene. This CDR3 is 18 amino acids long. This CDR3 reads CASSKALLDRMNTGELFF. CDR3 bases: TGTGCCAGCAGCAAAGCGCTTCTCGACAGGATGAACACCGGGGAGCTGTTTTTT.

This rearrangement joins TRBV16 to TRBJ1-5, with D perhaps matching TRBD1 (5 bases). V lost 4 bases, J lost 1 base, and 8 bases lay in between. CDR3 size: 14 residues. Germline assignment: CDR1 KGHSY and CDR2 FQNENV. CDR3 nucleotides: TGTGCCAGCAGCCTCCGGACAAGCAATCAGCCCCAGCATTTT. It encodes CASSLRTSNQPQHF.

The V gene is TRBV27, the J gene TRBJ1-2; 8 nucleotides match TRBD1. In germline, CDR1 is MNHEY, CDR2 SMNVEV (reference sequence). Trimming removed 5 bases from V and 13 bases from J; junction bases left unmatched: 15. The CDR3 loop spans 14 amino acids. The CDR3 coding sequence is TGTGCCAGCAGTCCCTGGCAGGGGGCTATCTCCTCCACCTTC. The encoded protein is CASSPWQGAISSTF.

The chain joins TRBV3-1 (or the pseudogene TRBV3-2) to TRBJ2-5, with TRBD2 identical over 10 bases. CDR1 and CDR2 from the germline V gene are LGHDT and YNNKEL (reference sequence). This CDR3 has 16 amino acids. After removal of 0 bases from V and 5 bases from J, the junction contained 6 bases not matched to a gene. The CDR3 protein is CASSQDIASGGETQYF. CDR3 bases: TGTGCCAGCAGCCAAGATATAGCTAGCGGGGGTGAGACCCAGTACTTC.

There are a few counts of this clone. The CDR3 nucleotides read TGCGCCAGCAGCCAGTATAGCGGGGGGGCCTACGAGCAGTACTTC. Its protein product is CASSQYSGGAYEQYF. The chain is built from TRBV4-1 and TRBJ2-7; 11 bases fit TRBD2. After removal of 3 bases from V and 2 bases from J, the junction contained 3 bases not matched to a gene. Per the germline V gene, CDR1 is MGHRA and CDR2 is YSYEKL. CDR3 length equals 15 residues.

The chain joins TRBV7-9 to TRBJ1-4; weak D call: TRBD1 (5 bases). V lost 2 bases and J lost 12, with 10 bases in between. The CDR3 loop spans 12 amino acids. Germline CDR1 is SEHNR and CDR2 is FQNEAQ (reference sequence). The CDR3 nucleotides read TGTGCCAGCAGCTTATTAGGACAAGAACTGTTTTTT. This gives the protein CASSLLGQELFF.

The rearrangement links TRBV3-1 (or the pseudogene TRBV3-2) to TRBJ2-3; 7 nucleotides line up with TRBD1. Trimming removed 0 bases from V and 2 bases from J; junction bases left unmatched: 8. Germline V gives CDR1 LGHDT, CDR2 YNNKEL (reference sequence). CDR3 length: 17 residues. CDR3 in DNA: TGTGCCAGCAGCCAAGATCTCTGGGACAGCCTCACAGATACGCAGTATTTT. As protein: CASSQDLWDSLTDTQYF.

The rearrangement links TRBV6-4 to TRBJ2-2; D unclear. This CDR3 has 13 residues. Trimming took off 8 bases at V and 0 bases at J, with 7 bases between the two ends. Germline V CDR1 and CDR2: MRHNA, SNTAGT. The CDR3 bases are TGTGCCAGCCAGAACGCGAACACCGGGGAGCTGTTTTTT. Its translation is CASQNANTGELFF.

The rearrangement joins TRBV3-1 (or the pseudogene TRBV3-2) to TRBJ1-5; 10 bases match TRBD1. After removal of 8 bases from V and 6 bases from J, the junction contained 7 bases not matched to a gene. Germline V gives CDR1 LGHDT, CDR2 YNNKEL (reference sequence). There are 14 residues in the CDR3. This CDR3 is CASGKTGGGQPQHF. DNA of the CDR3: TGTGCCAGCGGCAAGACAGGGGGCGGTCAGCCCCAGCATTTT.

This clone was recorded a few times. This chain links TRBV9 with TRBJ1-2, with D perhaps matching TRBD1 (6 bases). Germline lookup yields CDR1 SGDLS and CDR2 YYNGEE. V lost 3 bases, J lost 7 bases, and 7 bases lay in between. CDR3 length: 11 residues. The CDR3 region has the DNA TGTGCCAGCAGCGCCAGGGGTGGCTACACCTTC. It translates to CASSARGGYTF. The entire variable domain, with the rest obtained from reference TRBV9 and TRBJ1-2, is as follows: DSGVTQTPKHLITATGQRVTLRCSPRSGDLSVYWYQQSLDQGLQFLIQYYNGEERAKGNILERFSAQQFPDLHSELNLSSLELGDSALYFCASSARGGYTFGSGTRLTVV.

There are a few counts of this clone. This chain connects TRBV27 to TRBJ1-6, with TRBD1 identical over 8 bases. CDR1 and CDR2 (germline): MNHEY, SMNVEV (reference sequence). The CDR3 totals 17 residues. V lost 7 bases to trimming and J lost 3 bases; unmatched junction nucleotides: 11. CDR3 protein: CASTSRTGLYYNSPLHF. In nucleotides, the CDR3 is TGTGCCAGCACCTCTAGGACAGGGCTTTACTATAATTCACCCCTCCACTTT.

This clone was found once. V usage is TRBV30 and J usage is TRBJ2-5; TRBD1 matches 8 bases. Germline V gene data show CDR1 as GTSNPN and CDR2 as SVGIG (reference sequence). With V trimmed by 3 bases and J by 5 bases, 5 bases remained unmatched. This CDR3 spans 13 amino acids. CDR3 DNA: TGTGCCTGGAGGGGGACAGGAGTGGAGACCCAGTACTTC. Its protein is CAWRGTGVETQYF.

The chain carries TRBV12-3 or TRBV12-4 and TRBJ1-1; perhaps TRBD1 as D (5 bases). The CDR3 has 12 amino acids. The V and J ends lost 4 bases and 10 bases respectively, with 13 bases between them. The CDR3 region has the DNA TGTGCCAGCAGTTCCGGGACTCGTGTAGCTTTCTTT. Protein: CASSSGTRVAFF.

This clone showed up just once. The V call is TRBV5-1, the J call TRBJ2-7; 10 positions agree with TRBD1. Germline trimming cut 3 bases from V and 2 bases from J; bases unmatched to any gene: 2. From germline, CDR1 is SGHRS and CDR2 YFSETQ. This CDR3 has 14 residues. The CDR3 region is CASSSGQGAYEQYF. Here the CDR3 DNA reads TGCGCCAGCAGCTCCGGACAGGGGGCCTACGAGCAGTACTTC. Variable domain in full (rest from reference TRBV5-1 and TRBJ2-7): KAGVTQTPRYLIKTRGQQVTLSCSPISGHRSVSWYQQTPGQGLQFLFEYFSETQRNKGNFPGRFSGRQFSNSRSEMNVSTLELGDSALYLCASSSGQGAYEQYFGPGTRLTVT.

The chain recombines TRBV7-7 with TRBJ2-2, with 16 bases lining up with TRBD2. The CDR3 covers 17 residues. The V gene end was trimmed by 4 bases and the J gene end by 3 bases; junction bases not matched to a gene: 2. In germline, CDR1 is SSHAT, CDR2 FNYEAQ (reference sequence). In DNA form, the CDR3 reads TGTGCCAGCAGCTCGGGACTAGCGGGGGGGGACACCGGGGAGCTGTTTTTT. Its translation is CASSSGLAGGDTGELFF.

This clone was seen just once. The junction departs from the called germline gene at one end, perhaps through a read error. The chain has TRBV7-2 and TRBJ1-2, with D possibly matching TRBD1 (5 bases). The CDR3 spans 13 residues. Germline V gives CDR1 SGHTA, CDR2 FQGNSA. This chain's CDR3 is CASSLGAEVPGVF. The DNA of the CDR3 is TGTGCCAGCAGCTTAGGAGCGGAAGTCCCGGGGGTTTTC. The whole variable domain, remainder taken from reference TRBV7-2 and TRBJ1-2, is GAGVSQSPSNKVTEKGKDVELRCDPISGHTALYWYRQSLGQGLEFLIYFQGNSAPDKSGLPSDRFSAERTGGSVSTLTIQRTQQEDSAVYLCASSLGAEVPGVFGSGTRLTVV.

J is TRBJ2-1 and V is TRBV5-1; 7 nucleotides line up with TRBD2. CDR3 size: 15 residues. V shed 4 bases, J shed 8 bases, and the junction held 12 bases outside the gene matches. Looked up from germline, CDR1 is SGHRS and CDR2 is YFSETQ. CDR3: CASSVGTTLMDEQFF. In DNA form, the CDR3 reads TGCGCCAGCAGCGTCGGGACTACCCTTATGGATGAGCAGTTCTTC. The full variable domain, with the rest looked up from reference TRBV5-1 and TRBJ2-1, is KAGVTQTPRYLIKTRGQQVTLSCSPISGHRSVSWYQQTPGQGLQFLFEYFSETQRNKGNFPGRFSGRQFSNSRSEMNVSTLELGDSALYLCASSVGTTLMDEQFFGPGTRLTVL.

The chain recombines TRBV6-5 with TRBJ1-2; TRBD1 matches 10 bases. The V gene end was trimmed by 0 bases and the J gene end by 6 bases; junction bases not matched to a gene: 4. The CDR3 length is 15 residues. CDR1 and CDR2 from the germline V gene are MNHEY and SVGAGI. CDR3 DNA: TGTGCCAGCAGTTACTCGACCGGACAGGGGGATGGCTACACCTTC. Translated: CASSYSTGQGDGYTF.

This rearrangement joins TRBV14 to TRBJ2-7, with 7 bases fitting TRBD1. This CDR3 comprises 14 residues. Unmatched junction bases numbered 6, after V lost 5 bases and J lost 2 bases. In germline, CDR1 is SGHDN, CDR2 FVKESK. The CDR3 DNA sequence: TGTGCCAGCAGCTACGGGCAGGGGGCCTACGAGCAGTACTTC. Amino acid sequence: CASSYGQGAYEQYF.

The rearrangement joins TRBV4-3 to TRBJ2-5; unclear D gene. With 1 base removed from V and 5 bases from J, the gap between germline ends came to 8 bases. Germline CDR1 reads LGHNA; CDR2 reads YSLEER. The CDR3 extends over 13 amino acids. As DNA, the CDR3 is TGCGCCAGCAGCCAAGCGGCGAGGGAGACCCAGTACTTC. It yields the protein CASSQAARETQYF.

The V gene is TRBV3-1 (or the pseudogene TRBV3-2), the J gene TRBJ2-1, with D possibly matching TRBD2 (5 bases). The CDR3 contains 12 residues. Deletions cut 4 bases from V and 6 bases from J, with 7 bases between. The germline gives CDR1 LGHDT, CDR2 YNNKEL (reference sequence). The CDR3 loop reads CASSRGLNEQFF. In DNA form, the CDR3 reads TGTGCCAGCAGCCGCGGGCTCAATGAGCAGTTCTTC.

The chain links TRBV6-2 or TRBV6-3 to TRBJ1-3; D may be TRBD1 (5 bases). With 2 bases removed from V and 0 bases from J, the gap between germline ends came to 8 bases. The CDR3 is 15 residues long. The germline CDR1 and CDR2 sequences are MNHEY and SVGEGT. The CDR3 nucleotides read TGTGCCAGCAGTTACGGGACTAACTCTGGAAACACCATATATTTT. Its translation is CASSYGTNSGNTIYF.

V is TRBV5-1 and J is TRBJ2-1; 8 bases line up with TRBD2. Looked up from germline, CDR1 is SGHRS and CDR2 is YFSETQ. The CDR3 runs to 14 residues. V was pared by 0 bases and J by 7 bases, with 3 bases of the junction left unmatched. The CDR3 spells CASSLGTSLNEQFF. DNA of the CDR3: TGCGCCAGCAGCTTGGGGACTAGCTTAAATGAGCAGTTCTTC.

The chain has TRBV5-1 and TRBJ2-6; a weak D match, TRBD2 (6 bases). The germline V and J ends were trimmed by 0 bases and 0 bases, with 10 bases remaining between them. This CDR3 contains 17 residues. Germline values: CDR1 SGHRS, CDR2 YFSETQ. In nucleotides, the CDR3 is TGCGCCAGCAGCTTGGGAGCCGGGAGCTCTGGGGCCAACGTCCTGACTTTC. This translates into CASSLGAGSSGANVLTF.

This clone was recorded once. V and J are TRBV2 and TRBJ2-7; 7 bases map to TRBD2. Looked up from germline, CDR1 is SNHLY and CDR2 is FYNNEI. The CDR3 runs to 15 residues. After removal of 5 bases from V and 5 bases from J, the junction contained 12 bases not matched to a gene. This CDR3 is CASSTDGAGVDEQYF. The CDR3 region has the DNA TGTGCCAGCAGTACGGACGGTGCGGGAGTGGACGAGCAGTACTTC.